This T cell receptor beta chain comes out of a study of early T cells in non-severe SARS-CoV-2 infection. Trimming cost V 6 bases and J 7 bases; bases outside gene matches: 10. This CDR3 comprises 17 residues. Per germline, CDR1 SGHTA and CDR2 FQGNSA. TCRdb re-called the 5' RACE reads with MiXCR, one entry per CDR3 protein. The table shows about 50,000 distinct CDR3 sequences, with about 10% occurring only once. Sequencing input: whole blood. V gene TRBV7-2 combines with J gene TRBJ2-2; 14 bases agree with TRBD2. The origin of this receptor is an adult who was a healthcare worker with PCR-confirmed SARS-CoV-2 infection or an uninfected control (not recorded which). Here the CDR3 DNA reads TGTGCCAGCAGTTATCGCGGGACTAGCGGGAGCGGCGGGGAGCTGTTTTTT. Its protein is CASSYRGTSGSGGELFF. Full variable domain (remainder filled in from reference TRBV7-2 and TRBJ2-2): GAGVSQSPSNKVTEKGKDVELRCDPISGHTALYWYRQSLGQGLEFLIYFQGNSAPDKSGLPSDRFSAERTGGSVSTLTIQRTQQEDSAVYLCASSYRGTSGSGGELFFGEGSRLTVL.